This T cell receptor beta chain was recorded in a study of a mutant IDH1 vaccine in newly diagnosed glioma. Whole-study context: The study started vaccination 4-6 weeks after radiotherapy alone, or with temozolomide cycles. Averaging approximately 40 years of age, treated patients were about 60% male and approximately 40% female. Study outcomes and limitations: Pseudoprogression apparently tracked independently of changes in top peripheral T cell clonotypes.

Time point described: week 35, safety follow-up. Vaccine doses each comprised 300 ug of mutant IDH1 20-mer peptide, with topical imiquimod. Produced via immunoSEQ multiplex PCR; TCRdb's table is partial and in-frame only. This sample has about 56,000 clones, with roughly 90% found just once. The CDR3 sequence is 15 residues long. V lost 2 bases to trimming and J lost 1 base, with 12 bases between them. The germline CDR1 and CDR2 sequences are LGHNT and FRNRAP. As for this clone: Its antigen remains unknown.

The TCR sequence derives from a middle-aged man with glioma. The sample in question was PBMCs, obtained from a glioma patient whose treatment included an IDH1 peptide vaccine. The chain joins TRBV12-5 to TRBJ2-7; D is ambiguous. The CDR3 spells CASGLLKDGSYEQYF. In DNA form, the CDR3 reads TGTGCTAGTGGTTTGCTGAAGGACGGATCCTACGAGCAGTACTTC.